The 3 T cell receptor beta chains presented below share a single source sample, sequenced in a study of T cells in localized non-small cell lung cancer. Data came from immunoSEQ multiplex PCR; TCRdb stores just in-frame clones and leaves some out. The sample records about 27,000 clones, less than 95% being singletons. Source: peripheral blood, taken before any cancer treatment. These receptors were collected from a woman aged 35-70 years with stage I lung adenocarcinoma.

The chain joins TRBV7-2 to TRBJ1-2, with 9 bases lining up with TRBD1. Germline CDR1 is SGHTA and CDR2 is FQGNSA. The CDR3 is 15 amino acids. V lost 3 bases to trimming and J lost 4 bases; unmatched junction nucleotides: 6. The CDR3 DNA reads TGTGCCAGCAGCTTTTGGGACAGGGAAACCTATGGCTACACCTTC. Its translation is CASSFWDRETYGYTF.

The V call is TRBV9, the J call TRBJ2-5; tentative D call: TRBD1 (5 bases). This CDR3 has 14 amino acids. CDR1 and CDR2 from the germline V gene are SGDLS and YYNGEE. Trimming left V 0 bases short and J 2 bases short, with 8 bases between. CDR3 nucleotides: TGTGCCAGCAGCGTAGGAACAGGTCAAGAGACCCAGTACTTC. It codes for CASSVGTGQETQYF.

J is TRBJ1-5 and V is TRBV21-1. TRBV21-1 is noted as a pseudogene. The CDR3 is 15 amino acids. CDR3 region: CASSKSRAPNQPQHF. DNA of the CDR3: TGTGCCAGCAGCAAATCCCGGGCTCCCAATCAGCCCCAGCATTTT.